This T cell receptor beta chain was captured by sequencing in a study of cytomegalovirus exposure and HLA in healthy donors. Study outcomes and limitations: V segments that were indistinguishable, TRBV6-2 and TRBV6-3 among them, were omitted from analysis. Confirmation in vitro established that a few CMV-associated chains were specific for CMV antigens.

Comments on this clone: Its antigen is undetermined.

CDR3 length equals 16 residues. Trimming pared 4 bases from V and 8 bases from J, leaving 21 bases between. Germline values: CDR1 MNHNS, CDR2 SASEGT. Amplification used 60 Vbeta primers and 13 Jbeta primers. Repertoires were generated with immunoSEQ multiplex PCR, while TCRdb's copy carries only in-frame clones and drops some. The data contain 130,000 or so clones, about three quarters of them singletons. The clonotype comes from a man aged 50-60 years in good health and CMV-seropositive. V usage is TRBV6-1 and J usage is TRBJ2-1, with D possibly matching TRBD1 (6 bases). The sample taken for sequencing was PBMCs. The CDR3 is CASSVSPWQGKDEQFF. The CDR3, as DNA: TGTGCCAGCAGTGTCAGCCCCTGGCAGGGGAAGGATGAGCAGTTCTTC.